The next 10 T cell receptor beta chains were all read from a single sample in a study of PD-1 blockade in classical Hodgkin lymphoma. This sample's time point: cycle 4 day 1 (C4D1), after 6 weeks of nivolumab. All trial patients relapsed after autologous stem cell transplantation. The protocol was immunoSEQ multiplex PCR, while the TCRdb copy is restricted to in-frame clones and leaves out a portion. The sample lists around 50,000 clones; about 75% were seen once. The specimen was peripheral blood mononuclear cells (PBMCs), collected before the fourth cycle of nivolumab. The receptor set was obtained from a human donor with classical Hodgkin lymphoma.

The gene calls are TRBV5-1 and TRBJ2-2; D perhaps matches TRBD2 (5 bases). CDR3 length equals 14 residues. Germline V gene sequence: CDR1 SGHRS, CDR2 YFSETQ. V was trimmed by 1 base and J by 2 bases, leaving 6 bases between them. This chain's CDR3 is CASSLRLNTGELFF. As DNA, the CDR3 is TGCGCCAGCAGCTTGAGACTAAACACCGGGGAGCTGTTTTTT.

In its sample, this clone was seen once. V usage is TRBV10-3 and J usage is TRBJ1-1; 8 nucleotides match TRBD1. Looked up from germline, CDR1 is ENHRY and CDR2 is SYGVKD. CDR3 length equals 17 residues. V dropped 6 bases and J dropped 0; count of bases not matched to a gene: 12. CDR3 DNA: TGTGCCATCAGCCGACGAACAGGGGGAGTGATGAACACTGAAGCTTTCTTT. Translated: CAISRRTGGVMNTEAFF.

This clone appeared a single time. The J gene is TRBJ2-1, the V gene TRBV5-1; D is unresolved. CDR1 is SGHRS, CDR2 YFSETQ, per germline. Trimming took 0 bases from V and 4 from J, leaving 5 bases between them. The CDR3 consists of 13 residues. The DNA of the CDR3 is TGCGCCAGCAGCTTGGCACCTTACAATGAGCAGTTCTTC. Amino acid sequence: CASSLAPYNEQFF.

This chain joins TRBV7-2 and TRBJ2-5, with a weak D call TRBD2 (5 bases). The DNA end favors TRBJ2-7, so the J call may be wrong. The CDR3 has 13 amino acids. Germline V gene sequence: CDR1 SGHTA, CDR2 FQGNSA. DNA of the CDR3: TGTGCCAGCAGCTTTGGACTTGTGTACGAGCAGTACTTC. It encodes CASSFGLVYEQYF.

This chain connects TRBV7-9 to TRBJ2-7; 7 bases are shared with TRBD2. CDR3 size: 13 residues. Per the germline V gene, CDR1 is SEHNR and CDR2 is FQNEAQ (reference sequence). The V gene end was trimmed by 3 bases and the J gene end by 1 base; junction bases not matched to a gene: 0. In DNA, the CDR3 is TGTGCCAGCAGCTTTAGCGGGTCCTACGAGCAGTACTTC. This codes for CASSFSGSYEQYF.

This clone has a single count. This sequence joins TRBV28 and TRBJ2-1, with a possible D match to TRBD2 (6 bases). Per the germline V gene, CDR1 is MDHEN and CDR2 is SYDVKM. The CDR3 spans 14 residues. Trimming left V 5 bases short and J 4 bases short, with 12 bases between. The CDR3 DNA reads as TGTGCCAGCAGTGTTAGCGGTTCGTACAATGAGCAGTTCTTC. Residues: CASSVSGSYNEQFF.

This clone was observed at least ten times. The chain joins TRBV6-5 to TRBJ1-2, with 9 bases aligning to TRBD1. Germline CDR1 MNHEY, CDR2 SVGAGI. Losses at the gene ends were 11 bases for V and 1 base for J; bases not matched to a gene: 5. This CDR3 is built from 13 residues. The CDR3 sequence: CAARDRDNYGYTF. DNA for the CDR3: TGTGCCGCCCGGGACAGGGATAACTATGGCTACACCTTC.

The rearrangement joins TRBV27 to TRBJ1-2; D is undetermined. V was clipped by 4 bases and J by 4 bases, with 10 bases between them. This CDR3 is 13 amino acids long. Germline V gene sequence: CDR1 MNHEY, CDR2 SMNVEV (reference sequence). The CDR3 sequence: CASSYFNSYGYTF. The CDR3 region has the DNA TGTGCCAGCAGTTACTTTAACAGCTATGGCTACACCTTC.

V and J are TRBV28 and TRBJ2-5; TRBD2 matches 7 bases. CDR1 and CDR2 from the germline V gene are MDHEN and SYDVKM. J lost 3 bases, V lost 5 bases, and 15 bases had no gene match. The CDR3 has 17 amino acids. The CDR3 nucleotides read TGTGCCAGCAGTACTCCCTTCTCGACTAGCCGGGAAGAGACCCAGTACTTC. It yields the protein CASSTPFSTSREETQYF.

This rearrangement joins TRBV10-3 to TRBJ2-3; 7 positions agree with TRBD1. There are 13 residues in the CDR3. The germline CDR1 and CDR2 sequences are ENHRY and SYGVKD. J gave up 2 bases and V 5 bases, and 1 base lay outside the gene matches. The CDR3 sequence: CAISTGVTDTQYF. Written as DNA, the CDR3 is TGTGCCATCAGTACAGGGGTCACAGATACGCAGTATTTT.